This T cell receptor beta chain was observed in a study of blood T cell repertoires in COVID-19. Looking at the study overall: The United States, Italy and Spain provided the acute and convalescent COVID-19 samples. T cells, B-cell-depleted T cells, or PBMCs provided the cDNA or gDNA that served as material.

Authors' data handling: Amplified reference gene primers provided the basis for estimating nucleated cell counts. Clones were read by immunoSEQ multiplex PCR, and TCRdb kept only the in-frame ones, dropping some. D and trimming were read from the DNA, whereas the V and J calls and clone size are those reported in that table. The sample has tens of thousands of clones; 85% are singletons. From germline, CDR1 is KGHSH and CDR2 LQKENI. This CDR3 has 11 amino acids. V lost 4 bases and J 10 bases, leaving 9 bases between the germline ends. Sequencing input: peripheral blood. The clonotype was recovered from an elderly man with acute or convalescent COVID-19. V gene TRBV18 combines with J gene TRBJ2-3, with TRBD1 as a possible D gene (5 bases). The CDR3 region is CASSLQGAQYF. In DNA form, the CDR3 reads TGTGCCAGCTCACTCCAGGGCGCGCAGTATTTT.